The clone carrying this TCR beta chain was counted at least ten times. Its antigen is undetermined. A second PCR of 7 to 11 cycles used a sample-barcoded 5' primer and a J-beta primer mix. One entry per CDR3 protein, called by TCRdb with MiXCR from the 5' RACE reads. The sample has just over 1 million distinct CDR3 sequences, 40% to 55% seen once. J gave up 2 bases and V 4 bases, and 6 bases lay outside the gene matches. CDR3 length: 15 residues. The germline V gene encodes CDR1 SGHRS and CDR2 YFSETQ. Roughly 10 milliliters was the volume of peripheral blood drawn from each donor. This record comes from a study of blood T cells in healthy people across ages. General observations from the study: Donor CMV status, an unknown factor, possibly confounded changes in expanded clonotypes.

Material: blood. The V and J genes are TRBV5-1 and TRBJ2-5, with 9 bases identical to TRBD2. The sequence was obtained from an older woman in good health. Here the CDR3 DNA reads TGCGCCAGCAGCCCGGGACTAGCATCACAAGAGACCCAGTACTTC. Encoded protein: CASSPGLASQETQYF.